The rows below give T cell receptor beta chains drawn from one sample of a study of blood T cell repertoires in COVID-19. TCRdb keeps only in-frame clones here, not all; method: immunoSEQ multiplex PCR. The sample lists about 75,000 clones, about nine tenths seen once, with about 2.5% in the top ten. Sequenced: peripheral blood. Receptor source: a human donor in a cohort sampled during active COVID-19. Each CDR3 is given with its conserved first and last residue. A D gene is named only where the DNA matches it firmly. Size tells how often a clone was seen (once, few, many) or the class of an expanded clone, and some rows leave it out.

TRBV20-1	TRBJ2-5	TRBD1	.	CSASGRTGDDSQETQYF	TGCAGTGCTAGTGGGAGGACAGGGGACGATTCCCAGGAGACCCAGTACTTC
TRBV25-1	TRBJ1-1	.	few	CANLQGYTEAFF	TGTGCCAATCTACAGGGCTACACTGAAGCTTTCTTT
TRBV27	TRBJ1-6	.	.	CASSPPYRPLHF	TGTGCCAGCAGTCCCCCCTATAGACCCCTCCACTTT
TRBV5-1	TRBJ2-7	TRBD1	.	CASSRQGSSYEQYF	TGCGCCAGCAGCCGACAGGGAAGCTCCTACGAGCAGTACTTC
TRBV10-2	TRBJ1-1	.	.	CASRLQGTEAFF	TGCGCCAGCAGACTTCAGGGGACTGAAGCTTTCTTT
TRBV7-2	TRBJ2-3	.	.	CASSQGRSTDTQYF	TGTGCCAGCAGCCAGGGGCGTAGCACAGATACGCAGTATTTT
TRBV19	TRBJ2-2	TRBD1	.	CASSMLIRDRKTSSLTGELFF	TGTGCCAGTAGTATGCTTATCCGGGACAGAAAGACGAGCTCTCTCACCGGGGAGCTGTTTTTT
TRBV30	TRBJ2-5	TRBD1	.	CAWRLGQGRIETQYF	TGTGCCTGGAGACTTGGACAGGGGAGAATAGAGACCCAGTACTTC
TRBV30	TRBJ2-1	TRBD2	.	CAWTQPLAGVRNEQFF	TGTGCCTGGACCCAACCATTAGCGGGAGTTCGCAATGAGCAGTTCTTC
TRBV6-5	TRBJ2-7	.	.	CASSYSRLYEQYF	TGTGCCAGCAGTTACTCGAGACTCTACGAGCAGTACTTC
TRBV7-3	TRBJ2-5	.	once	CASSPGPGETQYF	TGTGCCAGCAGCCCGGGCCCAGGGGAGACCCAGTACTTC
TRBV28	TRBJ2-1	TRBD1	once	CASSLGTASYNEQFF	TGTGCCAGCAGTTTAGGGACAGCATCTTACAATGAGCAGTTCTTC
TRBV14	TRBJ1-1	.	.	CASSQVSGSQAFF	TGTGCCAGCAGCCAAGTGTCGGGATCACAAGCTTTCTTT
TRBV29-1	TRBJ1-5	.	.	CSVILAANQPQHF	TGCAGCGTTATTCTAGCCGCAAATCAGCCCCAGCATTTT
TRBV4-2	TRBJ1-1	.	.	CASSQGPQGWTEAFF	TGTGCCAGCAGCCAAGGTCCGCAGGGTTGGACTGAAGCTTTCTTT
TRBV6-2/TRBV6-3	TRBJ1-5	TRBD1	.	CASSYGTADYSNQPQHF	TGTGCCAGCAGTTACGGGACAGCAGACTATAGCAATCAGCCCCAGCATTTT
TRBV9	TRBJ2-5	TRBD1	.	CASSAGNQGVETQYF	TGTGCCAGCAGCGCCGGCAACCAGGGGGTGGAGACCCAGTACTTC
TRBV7-8	TRBJ2-7	.	.	CASSPHRASEQYF	TGTGCCAGCAGCCCCCACAGGGCTTCCGAGCAGTACTTC
TRBV15	TRBJ2-7	.	once	CATSRDRYEQYF	TGTGCCACCAGCAGAGATCGCTACGAGCAGTACTTC
TRBV18	TRBJ2-5	TRBD2	.	CASSPPGLAGQETQYF	TGTGCCAGCTCACCGCCCGGACTAGCGGGCCAAGAGACCCAGTACTTC
TRBV7-8	TRBJ1-2	.	.	CASSLGGTGYTF	TGTGCCAGCAGCTTAGGCGGGACCGGCTACACCTTC
TRBV11-1	TRBJ2-7	TRBD1	.	CASSWGQGYEQYF	TGTGCCAGCAGCTGGGGACAGGGCTACGAGCAGTACTTC
TRBV19	TRBJ2-1	TRBD2	.	CASSISGMGNEQFF	TGTGCCAGTAGTATTAGCGGGATGGGGAATGAGCAGTTCTTC
TRBV5-4	TRBJ1-2	TRBD1	.	CASSSGGDRVKGYTF	TGTGCCAGCAGCTCAGGGGGGGACAGGGTCAAAGGCTACACCTTC
TRBV3-1/TRBV3-2	TRBJ2-3	.	.	CASSQGYYTDTQYF	TGTGCCAGCAGCCAAGGATACTACACAGATACGCAGTATTTT
TRBV29-1	TRBJ1-2	TRBD1	.	CSALDRFNYGYTF	TGCAGCGCATTGGACAGGTTTAACTATGGCTACACCTTC
TRBV28	TRBJ2-7	TRBD2	.	CASSRLAGTYEQYF	TGTGCCAGCAGCCGCCTAGCGGGGACCTACGAGCAGTACTTC
TRBV30	TRBJ2-1	TRBD2	.	CAWSSGRAHNEQFF	TGTGCCTGGAGTAGCGGGAGGGCCCACAATGAGCAGTTCTTC
TRBV7-9	TRBJ2-2	.	.	CASTYRGTGELFF	TGTGCCAGCACCTACCGGGGCACCGGGGAGCTGTTTTTT
TRBV5-1	TRBJ2-1	TRBD2	.	CASSLYGGGDEQFF	TGCGCCAGCAGCTTGTATGGCGGGGGGGATGAGCAGTTCTTC
TRBV30	TRBJ2-2	TRBD2	few	CAWSGLAGEGTGELFF	TGTGCCTGGAGTGGTCTAGCGGGAGAGGGCACCGGGGAGCTGTTTTTT
TRBV5-1	TRBJ1-2	TRBD1	once	CASSFDRVGGYTF	TGCGCCAGCAGCTTTGACAGGGTTGGTGGCTACACCTTC
TRBV10-1	TRBJ1-1	TRBD1	.	CASSDRGTEAFF	TGCGCCAGCAGCGACAGGGGCACTGAAGCTTTCTTT
TRBV21-1	TRBJ2-7	.	.	CASSKAGRYEQYF	TGTGCCAGCAGCAAAGCGGGGAGGTACGAGCAGTACTTC
TRBV19	TRBJ2-5	.	.	CASSRGGPETQYF	TGTGCCAGTAGTAGAGGGGGACCGGAGACCCAGTACTTC
TRBV4-3	TRBJ2-4	.	.	CASSQDDLQGIQYF	TGCGCCAGCAGCCAAGATGACCTGCAGGGCATTCAGTACTTC
TRBV7-2	TRBJ2-2	.	once	CASSSPQIANTGELFF	TGTGCCAGCAGCTCCCCCCAGATTGCGAACACCGGGGAGCTGTTTTTT
TRBV4-3	TRBJ1-5	.	once	CASSQETDSNQPQHF	TGCGCCAGCAGCCAAGAAACAGATAGCAATCAGCCCCAGCATTTT
TRBV30	TRBJ1-6	.	once	CAWSDKSSSYNSPLHF	TGTGCCTGGAGTGACAAGTCAAGCTCCTATAATTCACCCCTCCACTTT
TRBV5-5	TRBJ1-2	.	.	CASSQDRLYGYTF	TGTGCCAGCAGCCAGGATCGTTTATATGGCTACACCTTC
TRBV19	TRBJ2-3	TRBD2	.	CASSILGLATDTQYF	TGTGCCAGTAGTATCCTGGGACTAGCAACAGATACGCAGTATTTT
TRBV27	TRBJ2-7	.	few	CASSVGISYEQYF	TGTGCCAGCAGTGTGGGCATCTCCTACGAGCAGTACTTC
TRBV12-3/TRBV12-4	TRBJ2-2	.	.	CASRSGDTGELFF	TGTGCCAGCAGGTCAGGGGACACCGGGGAGCTGTTTTTT
TRBV5-6	TRBJ1-1	TRBD1	few	CASSPWTGLEAFF	TGTGCCAGCAGCCCATGGACAGGTCTTGAAGCTTTCTTT
TRBV14	TRBJ2-7	.	.	CASRRGLVSYEQYF	TGTGCCAGCAGAAGGGGCCTAGTCTCCTACGAGCAGTACTTC
TRBV6-6	TRBJ2-2	TRBD1	.	CASSQTGAGELFF	TGTGCCAGCAGTCAGACAGGGGCCGGGGAGCTGTTTTTT
TRBV6-1	TRBJ1-6	.	.	CASSEQGSNSPLHF	TGTGCCAGCAGTGAGCAGGGGAGTAATTCACCCCTCCACTTT
TRBV5-1	TRBJ2-4	.	.	CASSLAWRGKAKNIQYF	TGCGCCAGCAGCTTGGCCTGGCGGGGCAAGGCCAAAAACATTCAGTACTTC
TRBV13	TRBJ2-1	.	.	CASSLVGGSYNEQFF	TGTGCCAGCAGCTTAGTCGGGGGCTCCTACAATGAGCAGTTCTTC
TRBV29-1	TRBJ1-1	TRBD1	few	CSVGPGQGGKAFF	TGCAGCGTTGGTCCCGGACAGGGAGGAAAAGCTTTCTTT
TRBV7-9	TRBJ2-3	TRBD2	.	CASTRRGSTDTQYF	TGTGCCAGCACCCGGCGGGGGAGCACAGATACGCAGTATTTT
TRBV9	TRBJ1-1	.	few	CASSDKNIGDTEAFF	TGTGCCAGCAGCGATAAGAATATCGGGGACACTGAAGCTTTCTTT
TRBV4-3	TRBJ1-2	.	.	CASSPGAGNYGYTF	TGCGCCAGCAGCCCCGGTGCGGGGAACTATGGCTACACCTTC
TRBV11-3	TRBJ1-1	.	.	CASSLAEYTEAFF	TGTGCCAGCAGCTTAGCAGAATACACTGAAGCTTTCTTT
TRBV4-3	TRBJ2-7	TRBD2	.	CASSQGSTSGYYEQYF	TGCGCCAGCAGCCAAGGAAGCACTAGCGGGTACTACGAGCAGTACTTC
TRBV6-5	TRBJ2-7	.	.	CASSSPRDFSYEQYF	TGTGCCAGCAGTTCTCCCCGGGACTTCTCCTACGAGCAGTACTTC
TRBV7-2	TRBJ2-3	TRBD2	.	CASSLGPSGGEQYF	TGTGCCAGCAGCTTAGGGCCTAGCGGGGGGGAGCAGTATTTT
TRBV27	TRBJ1-4	.	.	CASSSPVGGSDEKLFF	TGTGCCAGCAGTTCCCCCGTGGGGGGGTCGGATGAAAAACTGTTTTTT
TRBV7-2	TRBJ2-3	TRBD2	few	CASSFGTSGDTQYF	TGTGCCAGCAGCTTCGGGACTAGTGGAGATACGCAGTATTTT
TRBV28	TRBJ2-7	TRBD2	.	CASSLGLALYEQYF	TGTGCCAGCAGTTTGGGACTAGCCCTATACGAGCAGTACTTC